This is a list of T cell receptor beta chains from one sample in a study of shared clonotypes between healthy human individuals. Libraries were prepared by immunoSEQ multiplex PCR; TCRdb keeps only in-frame clonotypes and omits some of them. Of about 2.4 million clones in the sample, roughly 93% were seen once. What was sequenced was naive CD4+ T cells from PBMCs. These receptors came from a man younger than 30 in good health. Some clones in this sample may be carry-over from other donors' samples. Each CDR3 is given without its conserved first and last residue.

>TRBV6-5|TRBJ2-7
ASSYWQGYEQY
>TRBV28|TRBJ1-2
ASRNSGEGYGYT
>TRBV5-8|TRBJ2-2
ASSLTTLNTGELF
>TRBV28|TRBJ1-1
ASSLGTAKNTEAF
>TRBV6-5|TRBJ1-1
ASSYSGHLNTEAF
>TRBV6-5|TRBJ1-5
ASSYRAAFNQPQH
>TRBV28|TRBJ1-4
ASTKGKGTPVEKLF
>TRBV5-6|TRBJ2-7
ASSFGAGVGHYEQY
>TRBV27|TRBJ2-1
ASRRDRGGNEQF
>TRBV11-2|TRBJ2-1
ASTENVRVHNEQF
>TRBV7-2|TRBJ2-7
ASSLKKQY
>TRBV5-4|TRBJ2-3
ASSIDSPTDTQY
>TRBV27|TRBJ2-7
ASSFSPGTGGYEQY
>TRBV7-2|TRBJ2-3
ASSPGGWGLTDTQY
>TRBV27|TRBJ1-5
ASSLRVDQPQH
>TRBV29-1|TRBJ2-1
SVDARWDEQF
>TRBV30|TRBJ1-1
ACRVSSSTEAF
>TRBV4-2|TRBJ2-1
ASSPQSDSTYNEQF
>TRBV6-1|TRBJ2-7
ASSVRGAARGDEQY
>TRBV5-1|TRBJ1-4
ASSSFGQGSAEKLF
>TRBV5-1|TRBJ2-6
ASSPVRGGANVLT
>TRBV7-9|TRBJ2-5
ASSQGLAGAETQY
>TRBV28|TRBJ1-5
ASSYRGGSNQPQH
>TRBV18|TRBJ1-4
ASSPSGRHATNEKLF
>TRBV27|TRBJ2-4
ASRPPRGTKNIQY
>TRBV5-1|TRBJ1-6
ASSSGTADNSPLH
>TRBV7-2|TRBJ2-7
ASSLAAPLAEQY
>TRBV27|TRBJ2-1
ASSFVASGKRAHNEQF